Reported below is one T cell receptor (beta chain). Generated by immunoSEQ multiplex PCR, the TCRdb table keeps only in-frame clones and is missing some. The sample lists tens of thousands of clones; approximately 90% were seen once. The length of the CDR3 is 16 residues. V shed 4 bases and J 4 bases; nucleotides not matched to a gene: 7. Germline V gene lookup returns CDR1 MNHEY and CDR2 SVGAGI. These data come from a study of T cell changes during pregnancy in multiple sclerosis. Sequenced material: CD8+ T cells from peripheral blood mononuclear cells, taken in the first trimester of pregnancy. The clonotype comes from a female donor with multiple sclerosis, enrolled in a pregnancy study. This chain connects TRBV6-5 to TRBJ2-3, with 11 positions matching TRBD1. In DNA form, the CDR3 reads TGTGCCAGCAGTTCCCTAGGACAGGGGGCGGCAGATACGCAGTATTTT. It translates to CASSSLGQGAADTQYF.